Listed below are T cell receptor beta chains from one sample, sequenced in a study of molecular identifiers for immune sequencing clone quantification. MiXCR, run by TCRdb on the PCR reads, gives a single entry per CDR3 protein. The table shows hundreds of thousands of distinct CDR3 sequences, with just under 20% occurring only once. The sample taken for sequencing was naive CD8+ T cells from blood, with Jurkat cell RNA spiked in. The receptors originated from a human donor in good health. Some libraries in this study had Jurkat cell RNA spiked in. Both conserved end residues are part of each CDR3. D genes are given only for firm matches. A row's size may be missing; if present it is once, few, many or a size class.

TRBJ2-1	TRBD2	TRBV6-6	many	CASSGRIDNEQFF	TGTGCCAGTAGCGGGAGGATCGACAATGAGCAGTTCTTC
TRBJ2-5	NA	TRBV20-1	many	CSARGGPETQYF	TGCAGTGCTAGAGGGGGACCGGAGACCCAGTACTTC
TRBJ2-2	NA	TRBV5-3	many	CASSGLGANTGQLYF	TGTGCCAGCTCTGGACTGGGGGCAAACACCGGGCAGCTCTACTTT
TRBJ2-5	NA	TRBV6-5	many	CASSYLQGPETQYF	TGTGCCAGCAGTTACTTGCAGGGGCCAGAGACCCAGTACTTC
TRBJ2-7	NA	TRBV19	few	CASSIVASDPYEQYF	TGTGCCAGTAGTATAGTGGCTAGCGACCCCTACGAGCAGTACTTC
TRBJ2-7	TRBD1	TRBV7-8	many	CASSPPWVGQPYEQYF	TGTGCCAGCAGCCCACCCTGGGTGGGACAGCCCTACGAGCAGTACTTC
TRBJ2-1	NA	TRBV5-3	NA	CASSLGGNSLYNEQFF	TGTGCCAGCAGCTTAGGAGGGAACTCCCTATACAATGAGCAGTTCTTC
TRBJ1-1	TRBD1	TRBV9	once	CASSQGGGTEALF	TGTGCCAGCAGCCAAGGGGGCGGGACTGAAGCTCTCTTT
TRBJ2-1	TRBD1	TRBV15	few	CATSRERTGNEQFF	TGTGCCACCAGCAGAGAACGGACAGGCAATGAGCAGTTCTTC
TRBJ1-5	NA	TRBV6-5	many	CASSPRQGRSWDQPQHF	TGTGCCAGCAGTCCCCGGCAGGGTCGCTCTTGGGATCAGCCCCAGCATTTT
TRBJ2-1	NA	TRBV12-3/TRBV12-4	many	CASSPLGLGDEQFF	TGTGCCAGCAGTCCACTTGGCTTGGGGGATGAGCAGTTCTTC
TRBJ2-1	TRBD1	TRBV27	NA	CASSPGTETYNEQFF	TGTGCCAGCAGTCCCGGGACAGAAACCTACAATGAGCAGTTCTTC